Reported below is one T cell receptor (beta chain). The protocol was immunoSEQ multiplex PCR, while the TCRdb copy is restricted to in-frame clones and leaves out a portion. The table shows fewer than 85,000 clones, with 70% to 90% occurring only once. The data stem from a study of blood T cell repertoires in COVID-19. About the research overall: COVID-19 samples collected from the United States, Italy and Spain covered acute and convalescent phases. From T cells, B-cell-depleted T cells, or PBMCs came the material, which was cDNA or gDNA.

The CDR3 sequence is 14 residues long. CDR1 is MNHEY and CDR2 is SVGAGI in the germline V gene. V lost 11 bases and J lost 5; bases outside the gene matches: 13. This receptor was identified in a man in his fifties with active COVID-19. This chain links TRBV6-5 with TRBJ2-5; 8 bases line up with TRBD2. Sequencing was carried out using peripheral blood. CDR3 protein: CASITGGAWETQYF. CDR3 DNA: TGTGCCTCCATCACCGGGGGGGCCTGGGAGACCCAGTACTTC.